Listed here are 23 T cell receptor beta chains from one sample, sequenced in a study of OX40 agonist ivuxolimab in advanced cancers. This table comes from immunoSEQ multiplex PCR, and its TCRdb copy is limited to in-frame clones, with some not included. The sample yields just over 80,000 clones, around 87% seen once. The sequenced sample was CD4+ or CD8+ T cells sorted from blood, obtained in a trial of the OX40 agonist ivuxolimab. Receptors were obtained from an adult with an advanced solid tumor such as melanoma, head and neck, liver or kidney cancer.

The V call is TRBV7-9, the J call TRBJ1-2; no reliable D call. Trimming removed 3 bases from V and 11 bases from J, with 13 bases in between. CDR1 is SEHNR and CDR2 is FQNEAQ in the germline V gene (reference sequence). The CDR3 has 12 residues. DNA of the CDR3: TGTGCCAGCAGCTTGGACCAGATTTTATACACCTTC. Translated, it gives CASSLDQILYTF.

The CDR3 loop reads CASSLGRGRPPDTQYF. The CDR3 region has the DNA TGTGCCAGCAGCCTTGGGCGGGGCAGACCCCCAGATACGCAGTATTTT. The V call is TRBV7-2, the J call TRBJ2-3, with D possibly matching TRBD2 (6 bases). The CDR3 sequence is 16 residues long. V was cut by 5 bases and J by 4 bases, with 19 bases left in between. Germline CDR1 reads SGHTA; CDR2 reads FQGNSA.

The rearrangement joins TRBV7-2 to TRBJ2-2; no firm D call. CDR3 length: 15 residues. From germline, CDR1 is SGHTA and CDR2 FQGNSA. The V gene lost 5 bases and the J gene lost 4 bases, with 14 bases spanning the gap. In DNA form, the CDR3 reads TGTGCCAGCAGCCCCCGACTTGAACCCACCGGGGAGCTGTTTTTT. Its translation: CASSPRLEPTGELFF.

The chain carries TRBV28 and TRBJ1-2, with 7 bases matching TRBD1. The CDR3 runs 14 residues. Germline values: CDR1 MDHEN, CDR2 SYDVKM. The V and J ends lost 5 bases and 7 bases, in that order; junction bases with no gene match: 10. DNA of the CDR3: TGTGCCAGCAGTGTAAGGGGGCCGGTTAGTGGCTACACCTTC. Translation gives CASSVRGPVSGYTF.

This chain's CDR3 is CASSWDRGSGNTIYF. For the CDR3, the DNA is TGTGCCAGCAGTTGGGACAGGGGCTCTGGAAACACCATATATTTT. The chain combines TRBV28 with TRBJ1-3, with TRBD1 identical over 10 bases. The CDR3 consists of 15 residues. V shed 4 bases and J 0 bases; nucleotides not matched to a gene: 0. Germline CDR1 is MDHEN and CDR2 is SYDVKM.

This chain connects TRBV5-4 to TRBJ2-2; TRBD1 or TRBD2 may be the D gene (5 bases each). V lost 4 bases and J lost 5, with 18 bases in between. The CDR3 sequence is 16 residues long. The germline CDR1 and CDR2 sequences are SGHNT and YYREEE (reference sequence). The CDR3 loop is CASSPSPGRKTGELFF. The CDR3 DNA is TGTGCCAGCAGCCCGAGTCCGGGACGGAAAACCGGGGAGCTGTTTTTT. Together with reference TRBV5-4 and TRBJ2-2, the CDR3 gives the full variable domain: ETGVTQSPTHLIKTRGQQVTLRCSSQSGHNTVSWYQQALGQGPQFIFQYYREEENGRGNFPPRFSGLQFPNYSSELNVNALELDDSALYLCASSPSPGRKTGELFFGEGSRLTVL.

V and J are TRBV7-9 and TRBJ2-1; D is unresolved. The CDR3 has 14 amino acids. Germline-derived CDR1 and CDR2 are SEHNR and FQNEAQ (reference sequence). The ends were cut back, 5 bases at V and 0 bases at J, with 8 bases in the middle. The CDR3 loop reads CASSPIGSYNEQFF. The CDR3 nucleotides are TGTGCCAGCAGCCCGATCGGCTCCTACAATGAGCAGTTCTTC.

The rearrangement joins TRBV14 to TRBJ2-4; maybe TRBD2 (5 bases). V lost 4 bases, J lost 9 bases, and 10 bases lay in between. CDR1 is SGHDN, CDR2 FVKESK, per germline. This CDR3 is built from 12 residues. The CDR3 here is CASSPGWGIQYF. The CDR3 DNA follows: TGTGCCAGCAGCCCGGGGTGGGGCATTCAGTACTTC.

The chain employs TRBV19 and TRBJ2-7, with no clear D. Germline CDR1 LNHDA, CDR2 SQIVND (reference sequence). The CDR3 has 14 amino acids. Trimming removed 2 bases from V and 0 bases from J, with 8 bases in between. CDR3 sequence reads: CASSINFGSYEQYV. For the CDR3, the DNA is TGTGCCAGTAGTATAAATTTTGGCTCCTACGAGCAGTACGTC.

This clone appeared a few times. This chain uses TRBV2 with TRBJ1-2; maybe TRBD1 (6 bases). The V end was cut by 6 bases, the J end by 7 bases, with 18 bases between. The CDR3 is made up of 14 amino acids. Germline values: CDR1 SNHLY, CDR2 FYNNEI. CDR3 amino acids: CASRVQQGALGYTF. As DNA, the CDR3 is TGTGCCAGCAGAGTTCAACAGGGCGCGCTTGGCTACACCTTC.

Only a few counts were recorded for this clone. The chain joins TRBV6-5 to TRBJ2-5, with 11 bases identical to TRBD2. J lost 0 bases, V lost 4 bases, and 4 bases had no gene match. CDR1 MNHEY and CDR2 SVGAGI come from the germline V gene. The CDR3 runs 16 residues. The CDR3 DNA reads as TGTGCCAGCAGTTCTCTAGCGGGGGGTAACCAAGAGACCCAGTACTTC. Translating gives CASSSLAGGNQETQYF.

The V gene is TRBV18, the J gene TRBJ1-4; possible D gene TRBD1, 5 bases. The germline CDR1 and CDR2 sequences are KGHSH and LQKENI. This CDR3 is built from 16 residues. Between the trimmed V and J ends, which lost 1 base and 3 bases, there was a span of 12 bases. CDR3 loop: CASSPLLGDSNEKLFF. The CDR3, as DNA: TGTGCCAGCTCACCACTCTTAGGGGATTCTAATGAAAAACTGTTTTTT. Combining the CDR3 with reference TRBV18 and TRBJ1-4 gives the whole variable domain NAGVMQNPRHLVRRRGQEARLRCSPMKGHSHVYWYRQLPEEGLKFMVYLQKENIIDESGMPKERFSAEFPKEGPSILRIQQVVRGDSAAYFCASSPLLGDSNEKLFFGSGTQLSVL.

This clone occurred once. CDR3 region: CASSLGGPATYGYTF. CDR3 coding DNA: TGCGCCAGCAGCTTGGGGGGACCTGCCACCTATGGCTACACCTTC. V usage is TRBV5-1 and J usage is TRBJ1-2, with a weak D call TRBD1 (5 bases). The CDR3 runs 15 residues. CDR1 SGHRS and CDR2 YFSETQ come from the germline V gene. Trimming took 0 bases from V and 4 from J, leaving 13 bases between them.

The chain combines TRBV5-5 with TRBJ2-7, with D unresolved. The CDR3 runs to 14 residues. Trimming removed 0 bases at V and 2 bases at J, with 9 bases between. CDR1 and CDR2 (germline): SGHKS, YYEKEE (reference sequence). The CDR3 sequence: CASSLALGPYEQYV. CDR3 bases: TGTGCCAGCAGCTTGGCCCTAGGGCCCTACGAGCAGTACGTC.

J is TRBJ2-5 and V is TRBV7-7; tentative D call: TRBD2 (5 bases). There are 15 residues in the CDR3. The V gene's germline CDR1 is SSHAT and CDR2 FNYEAQ (reference sequence). Trimming left V 1 base short and J 5 bases short, with 14 bases between. CDR3 sequence (DNA): TGTGCCAGCAGCTTAGACGGCGGGCCGACGGAGACCCAGTACTTC. It yields the protein CASSLDGGPTETQYF.

The chain employs TRBV6-6 and TRBJ1-2; D remains unclear. With 6 bases removed from V and 1 base from J, the gap between germline ends came to 9 bases. Germline V gives CDR1 MNHNY, CDR2 SVGAGI (reference sequence). The CDR3 runs to 13 residues. CDR3 region: CASRPGLNYGYTF. CDR3 DNA: TGTGCCAGCAGGCCGGGCCTTAACTATGGCTACACCTTC.

The V gene is TRBV19, the J gene TRBJ1-4, with a weak D call TRBD1 (5 bases). The CDR3 length is 13 residues. The germline V and J ends were trimmed by 5 bases and 11 bases, with 15 bases remaining between them. CDR1 is LNHDA, CDR2 SQIVND, per germline (reference sequence). The CDR3 DNA is TGTGCCAGTAGTCCCCCAGGGTCACCGAAACTGTTTTTT. Its translation is CASSPPGSPKLFF.

The V and J genes are TRBV5-4 and TRBJ2-1; 9 nucleotides line up with TRBD2. With V trimmed by 0 bases and J by 6 bases, 7 bases remained unmatched. The germline gives CDR1 SGHNT, CDR2 YYREEE (reference sequence). There are 16 residues in the CDR3. In nucleotides, the CDR3 is TGTGCCAGCAGCTTGGTCTGGCTAGCGGGGAGCAATGAGCAGTTCTTC. Its translation is CASSLVWLAGSNEQFF.

The chain recombines TRBV18 with TRBJ2-1; no definite D call. V was clipped by 3 bases and J by 4 bases, with 7 bases between them. CDR3 size: 13 residues. Per the germline V gene, CDR1 is KGHSH and CDR2 is LQKENI. The CDR3: CASSPAGYNEQFF. The CDR3 coding sequence is TGTGCCAGCTCACCCGCCGGGTACAATGAGCAGTTCTTC.

The chain has TRBV18 and TRBJ1-2; D not resolved. Trimming cost V 3 bases and J 6 bases, with 8 bases left between them. The CDR3 sequence is 12 residues long. Germline values: CDR1 KGHSH, CDR2 LQKENI. The CDR3 reads CASSPNSDGYTF. The CDR3 DNA sequence: TGTGCCAGCTCACCCAACAGCGATGGCTACACCTTC.

This clone has just one count. The chain couples TRBV7-3 to TRBJ2-3; TRBD2 matches 12 bases. With 0 bases clipped from V and 0 bases from J, the junction kept 13 bases outside the gene matches. The CDR3 sequence is 21 residues long. Germline lookup yields CDR1 SGHTA and CDR2 FQGTGA. The CDR3 DNA follows: TGTGCCAGCAGCTTAACTGGACTAGCGGGATTTAGTGGGGCTAGCACAGATACGCAGTATTTT. It specifies CASSLTGLAGFSGASTDTQYF.

The J gene is TRBJ1-6, the V gene TRBV25-1, with 8 bases aligning to TRBD1. This CDR3 is 16 amino acids long. V trimming: 6 bases; J trimming: 6 bases; junction bases outside the gene matches: 10. Germline V gene sequence: CDR1 MGHDK, CDR2 SYGVNS. CDR3 residues: CASSGQGSTLNSPLHF. In DNA form, the CDR3 reads TGTGCCAGCAGCGGACAGGGCTCGACCCTTAATTCACCCCTCCACTTT.

The V gene is TRBV5-5, the J gene TRBJ1-5, with D possibly TRBD1 on 6 matching bases. Trimming pared 2 bases from V and 4 bases from J, leaving 10 bases between. CDR1 and CDR2 from the germline V gene are SGHKS and YYEKEE (reference sequence). This CDR3 comprises 14 residues. This CDR3 reads CASSLTTGNQPQHF. CDR3 sequence (DNA): TGTGCCAGCAGCTTAACCACAGGGAATCAGCCCCAGCATTTT.